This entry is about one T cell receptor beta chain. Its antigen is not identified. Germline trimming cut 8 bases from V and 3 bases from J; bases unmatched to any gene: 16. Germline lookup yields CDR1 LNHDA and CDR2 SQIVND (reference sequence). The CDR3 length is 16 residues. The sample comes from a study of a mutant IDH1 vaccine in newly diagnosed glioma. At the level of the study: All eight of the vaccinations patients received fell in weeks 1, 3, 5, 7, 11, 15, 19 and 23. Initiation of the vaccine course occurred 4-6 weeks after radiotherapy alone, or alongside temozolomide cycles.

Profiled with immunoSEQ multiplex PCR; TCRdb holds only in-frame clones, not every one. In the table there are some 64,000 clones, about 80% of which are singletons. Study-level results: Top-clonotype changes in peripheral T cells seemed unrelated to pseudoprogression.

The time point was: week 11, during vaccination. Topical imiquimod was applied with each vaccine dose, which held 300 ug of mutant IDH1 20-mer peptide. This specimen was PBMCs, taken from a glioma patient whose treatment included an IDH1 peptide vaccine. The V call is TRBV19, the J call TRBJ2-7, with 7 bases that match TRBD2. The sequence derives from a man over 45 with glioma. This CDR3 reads CASSVGKRGAYYEQYF. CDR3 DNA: TGTGCCAGTTCCGTAGGAAAGCGGGGCGCCTACTACGAGCAGTACTTC.